The clone carrying this T cell receptor beta chain was recorded many times. Antigen specificity is unknown. J gave up 7 bases and V 2 bases, and 5 bases lay outside the gene matches. CDR1 and CDR2 from the germline V gene are SGHTA and FQGTGA. The CDR3 has 16 amino acids. These data come from a study of T cells in Graves' hyperthyroidism and ophthalmopathy. Overall study results and limits: The model foresaw ophthalmopathy a median 6.5 months prior to onset.

It was uncontrolled infection, other autoimmune disease, pregnancy or lactation that excluded patients. PBMCs were obtained from 9 to 10 ml fresh peripheral blood. The investigators amplified TCR beta CDR3 regions from RNA transcripts. An initial round of RT-PCR targeting the TCR CDR3 relied on the HTBI primer set. TCRdb re-analysed the multiplex PCR reads in MiXCR, keeping a single row per CDR3 protein. Here the sample spans approximately 600,000 distinct CDR3 sequences, 12% to 15% being singletons. The sample was blood. The V gene is TRBV7-3, the J gene TRBJ2-1; 13 bases map to TRBD2. The source of this sequence is a woman between 18 and 29 years old with Graves' ophthalmopathy. CDR3 residues: CASSLLVTSGRNEQFF. CDR3 in DNA: TGTGCCAGCAGCTTATTGGTGACTAGCGGGAGGAATGAGCAGTTCTTC. The entire variable domain, with the rest obtained from reference TRBV7-3 and TRBJ2-1, is as follows: GAGVSQTPSNKVTEKGKYVELRCDPISGHTALYWYRQSLGQGPEFLIYFQGTGAADDSGLPNDRFFAVRPEGSVSTLKIQRTERGDSAVYLCASSLLVTSGRNEQFFGPGTRLTVL.